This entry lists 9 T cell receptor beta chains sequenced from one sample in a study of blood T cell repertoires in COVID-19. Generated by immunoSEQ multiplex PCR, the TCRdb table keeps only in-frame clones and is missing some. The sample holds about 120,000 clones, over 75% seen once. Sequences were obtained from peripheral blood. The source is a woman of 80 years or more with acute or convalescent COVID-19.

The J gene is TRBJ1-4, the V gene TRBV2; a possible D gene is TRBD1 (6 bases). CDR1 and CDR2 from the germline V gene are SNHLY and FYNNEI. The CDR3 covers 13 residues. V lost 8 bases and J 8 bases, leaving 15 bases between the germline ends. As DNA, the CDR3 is TGTGCCAGCTGTTACAGGGTGGGGGAAAAACTGTTTTTT. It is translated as CASCYRVGEKLFF.

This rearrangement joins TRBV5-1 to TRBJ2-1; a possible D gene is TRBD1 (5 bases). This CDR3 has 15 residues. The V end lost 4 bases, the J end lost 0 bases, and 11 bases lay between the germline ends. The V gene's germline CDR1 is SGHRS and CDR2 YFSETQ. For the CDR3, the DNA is TGCGCCAGCAGCCTTAGACAGAGCTCCTACAATGAGCAGTTCTTC. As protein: CASSLRQSSYNEQFF.

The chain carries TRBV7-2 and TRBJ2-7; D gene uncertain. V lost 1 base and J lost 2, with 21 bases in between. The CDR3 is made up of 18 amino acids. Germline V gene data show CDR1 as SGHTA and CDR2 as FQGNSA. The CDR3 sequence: CASSLGGDWSFQTYEQYF. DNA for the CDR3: TGTGCCAGCAGCTTAGGAGGAGACTGGAGCTTCCAAACCTACGAGCAGTACTTC.

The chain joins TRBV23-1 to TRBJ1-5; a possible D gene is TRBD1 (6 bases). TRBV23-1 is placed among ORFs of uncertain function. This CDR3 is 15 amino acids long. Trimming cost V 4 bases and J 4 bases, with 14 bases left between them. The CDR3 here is CASSRGGGSNQPQHF. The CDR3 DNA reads TGCGCCAGCAGTCGTGGGGGGGGCAGTAATCAGCCCCAGCATTTT.

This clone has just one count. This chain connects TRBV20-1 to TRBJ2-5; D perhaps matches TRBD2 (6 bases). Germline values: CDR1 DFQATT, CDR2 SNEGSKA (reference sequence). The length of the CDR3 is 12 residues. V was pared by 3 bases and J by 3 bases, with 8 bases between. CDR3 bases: TGCAGTGCTAGTTTAGCGGAAGAGACCCAGTACTTC. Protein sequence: CSASLAEETQYF.

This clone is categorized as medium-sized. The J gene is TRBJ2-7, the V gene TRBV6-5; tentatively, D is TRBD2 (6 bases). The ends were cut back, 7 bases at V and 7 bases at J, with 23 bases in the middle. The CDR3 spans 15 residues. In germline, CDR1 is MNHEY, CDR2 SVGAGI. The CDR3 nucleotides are TGTGCCAGCACCAGGTCACTGGGACCGGCGGGGGAGCAGTACGTC. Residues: CASTRSLGPAGEQYV.

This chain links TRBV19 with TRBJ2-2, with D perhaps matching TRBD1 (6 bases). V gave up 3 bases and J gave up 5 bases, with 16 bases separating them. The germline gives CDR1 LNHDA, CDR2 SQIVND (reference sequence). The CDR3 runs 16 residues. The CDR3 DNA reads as TGTGCCAGTAGTATGGGGAACAGGGTACGAACCGGGGAGCTGTTTTTT. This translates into CASSMGNRVRTGELFF.

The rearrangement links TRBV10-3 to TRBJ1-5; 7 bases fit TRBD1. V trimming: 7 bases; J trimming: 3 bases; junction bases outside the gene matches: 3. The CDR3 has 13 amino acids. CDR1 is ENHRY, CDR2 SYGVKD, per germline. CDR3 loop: CAIKGTVNQPQHF. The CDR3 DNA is TGTGCCATCAAAGGGACAGTCAATCAGCCCCAGCATTTT.

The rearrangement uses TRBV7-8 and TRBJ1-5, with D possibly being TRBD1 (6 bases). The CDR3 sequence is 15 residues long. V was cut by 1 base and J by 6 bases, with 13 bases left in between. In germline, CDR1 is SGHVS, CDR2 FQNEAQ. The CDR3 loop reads CASSLDTGFRQPQHF. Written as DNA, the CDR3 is TGTGCCAGCAGCTTAGATACAGGGTTCCGTCAGCCCCAGCATTTT.